This TCR beta chain was obtained from a study of long-term antiretroviral therapy in people with HIV. Version v3.0 of the immunoSEQ assay was performed at survey level. TCRdb keeps only in-frame clones here, not all; method: immunoSEQ multiplex PCR. The sample lists 44,000 or so clones; roughly 96% were seen once. On this clone itself: The target antigen is unknown.

One or more pre-ART and two or more post-ART PBMC samples were available from each donor. Samples held roughly 1-11 million cryopreserved PBMC, and DNA extraction followed. Study-level points and caveats: Pre-ART expanded clones dominated the repertoire at every time point. Diversity rose after ART but stayed below transplant donor controls.

V was pared by 8 bases and J by 1 base, with 11 bases between. The CDR3 contains 13 residues. The germline CDR1 and CDR2 sequences are MNHEY and SMNVEV (reference sequence). The rearrangement uses TRBV27 and TRBJ1-1; TRBD1 might be the D (6 bases). The sequence came from a woman aged 50 to 65 with HIV. Sample: unsorted PBMCs, taken 3.7 years after starting antiretroviral therapy. The CDR3, as DNA: TGTGCCAGCCTAGGGGGGTGGAACACTGAAGCTTTCTTT. This sequence encodes CASLGGWNTEAFF.